The 26 T cell receptor beta chains below all came from one sample that was sequenced in a study of cytomegalovirus exposure and HLA in healthy donors. It was with 60 Vbeta and 13 Jbeta primers that the PCR ran. Sequencing used immunoSEQ multiplex PCR; TCRdb keeps in-frame clones, though not all of them. This table has fewer than 180,000 clones, about 76% appearing once. The sequenced material came from PBMCs. These receptors originate from a human donor in good health.

The V call is TRBV7-2, the J call TRBJ2-5, with D perhaps TRBD1 (6 bases). The length of the CDR3 is 14 residues. V was cut by 7 bases and J by 3 bases, with 15 bases left in between. The germline V gene encodes CDR1 SGHTA and CDR2 FQGNSA. CDR3 sequence: CASTLGARKETQYF. DNA of the CDR3: TGTGCCAGCACCCTGGGGGCTAGAAAAGAGACCCAGTACTTC.

The rearrangement links TRBV4-3 to TRBJ2-1; the match to TRBD2 covers 12 bases. There are 19 residues in the CDR3. V shed 10 bases and J 7 bases; nucleotides not matched to a gene: 23. Per the germline V gene, CDR1 is LGHNA and CDR2 is YSLEER. The chain's CDR3 is CATSPTLAGGLMRGNEQFF. The CDR3 DNA reads TGCGCCACCTCTCCAACACTAGCGGGAGGTCTAATGCGGGGAAATGAGCAGTTCTTC.

The chain joins TRBV6-4 to TRBJ1-1; D unresolved. V was clipped by 3 bases and J by 2 bases, with 10 bases between them. Germline CDR1 is MRHNA and CDR2 is SNTAGT. CDR3 length equals 14 residues. CDR3 in amino acids: CASSEMAENTEAFF. The CDR3 nucleotides read TGTGCCAGCAGTGAAATGGCAGAAAACACTGAAGCTTTCTTT.

This clone occurred a few times. This sequence joins TRBV29-1 and TRBJ2-3; possible D gene TRBD1, 7 bases. The CDR3 runs 14 residues. Looked up from germline, CDR1 is SQVTM and CDR2 is ANQGSEA. V was trimmed by 3 bases and J by 4 bases, leaving 14 bases between them. The CDR3 reads CSVERGTVPDTQYF. CDR3 nucleotides: TGCAGCGTTGAGCGCGGGACAGTACCAGATACGCAGTATTTT.

The rearrangement links TRBV30 to TRBJ2-3, with TRBD1 matching over 9 bases. V was clipped by 1 base and J by 5 bases; unmatched bases: 7. Germline CDR1 GTSNPN, CDR2 SVGIG (reference sequence). The CDR3 spans 15 residues. This CDR3 is CAWSGTGAQLDTQYF. The CDR3 nucleotides are TGTGCCTGGAGTGGGACAGGGGCCCAATTAGATACGCAGTATTTT. Variable domain in full (rest from reference TRBV30 and TRBJ2-3): SQTIHQWPATLVQPVGSPLSLECTVEGTSNPNLYWYRQAAGRGLQLLFYSVGIGQISSEVPQNLSASRPQDRQFILSSKKLLLSDSGFYLCAWSGTGAQLDTQYFGPGTRLTVL.

This chain uses TRBV7-6 with TRBJ2-1; 10 bases are a match to TRBD2. The CDR3 spans 16 residues. Per germline, CDR1 SGHVS and CDR2 FNYEAQ. The trim removed 5 bases at V and 7 bases at J, leaving 11 bases unmatched. DNA of the CDR3: TGTGCCAGCAGCCCCCTAGCGGGGGCCGGGGGGAATGAGCAGTTCTTC. Its translation is CASSPLAGAGGNEQFF.

The chain recombines TRBV6-5 with TRBJ2-1; D unresolved. CDR1 is MNHEY and CDR2 is SVGAGI in the germline V gene. This CDR3 region has 13 residues. Trimming left V 5 bases short and J 6 bases short, with 11 bases between. Here the CDR3 reads CASSAERLNEQFF. The CDR3 nucleotides are TGTGCCAGCAGTGCGGAACGTCTCAATGAGCAGTTCTTC.

V usage is TRBV27 and J usage is TRBJ1-1, with 10 bases lining up with TRBD1. The CDR3 totals 21 residues. Unmatched junction bases numbered 26, after V lost 6 bases and J lost 4 bases. CDR1 and CDR2 from the germline V gene are MNHEY and SMNVEV (reference sequence). In nucleotides, the CDR3 is TGTGCCAGCAGCCGTAGACTAGATGTAAAAGGACAGGGGGGCTATAGCACTGAAGCTTTCTTT. Its protein product is CASSRRLDVKGQGGYSTEAFF.

Written as DNA, the CDR3 is TGTGCCAGCAATAACGGGGGGGGCCACGAGCAGTACTTC. This codes for CASNNGGGHEQYF. The chain combines TRBV5-6 with TRBJ2-7, with TRBD2 matching over 8 bases. Trimming removed 6 bases from V and 5 bases from J; junction bases left unmatched: 7. The CDR3 is 13 amino acids. Germline V lookup: CDR1 SGHDT, CDR2 YYEEEE. Filled out from reference TRBV5-6 and TRBJ2-7, the complete variable domain reads DAGVTQSPTHLIKTRGQQVTLRCSPKSGHDTVSWYQQALGQGPQFIFQYYEEEERQRGNFPDRFSGHQFPNYSSELNVNALLLGDSALYLCASNNGGGHEQYFGPGTRLTVT.

The rearrangement links TRBV7-6 to TRBJ2-5; 10 positions match TRBD2. The CDR3 has 15 residues. Germline V lookup: CDR1 SGHVS, CDR2 FNYEAQ. With V trimmed by 3 bases and J by 4 bases, 5 bases remained unmatched. CDR3 nucleotides: TGTGCCAGCAGCTTGGCTACTAGCGGGGCAGAGACCCAGTACTTC. It specifies CASSLATSGAETQYF.

The gene calls are TRBV19 and TRBJ2-3; TRBD2 matches at 11 bases. The junction had 3 bases not matched to a gene; V was cut back by 5 bases and J by 2 bases. Germline V gene sequence: CDR1 LNHDA, CDR2 SQIVND (reference sequence). This CDR3 has 15 amino acids. In nucleotides, the CDR3 is TGTGCCAGTAGTTATAGCGGGGGGGCCACAGATACGCAGTATTTT. Translation gives CASSYSGGATDTQYF.

The V call is TRBV10-3, the J call TRBJ2-7; D remains ambiguous. Trimming cost V 0 bases and J 4 bases, with 10 bases left between them. Germline loops: CDR1 ENHRY, CDR2 SYGVKD. The CDR3 is 14 amino acids. The CDR3 protein is CAISESRHKYEQYF. In nucleotides, the CDR3 is TGTGCCATCAGTGAGTCGCGACACAAGTACGAGCAGTACTTC.

V gene TRBV19 combines with J gene TRBJ2-5; perhaps TRBD2 as D (7 bases). This CDR3 is built from 16 residues. The germline gives CDR1 LNHDA, CDR2 SQIVND (reference sequence). V lost 0 bases, J lost 4 bases, and 15 bases lay in between. The CDR3 DNA reads as TGTGCCAGTAGTATAGAATCATGGGGGGGCAGAGAGACCCAGTACTTC. Its protein product is CASSIESWGGRETQYF.

This sequence joins TRBV5-6 and TRBJ1-2; perhaps TRBD1 as D (5 bases). Per germline, CDR1 SGHDT and CDR2 YYEEEE. The length of the CDR3 is 15 residues. The V end was cut by 3 bases, the J end by 6 bases, with 18 bases between. Written as DNA, the CDR3 is TGTGCCAGCAGCTCGGCTGGGGGGAGGGTGAATGGCTACACCTTC. Its translation: CASSSAGGRVNGYTF.

For the CDR3, the DNA is TGTGCCAGCAGCTGGACCGGGACAGGGACGTACTACGAGCAGTACTTC. Its translation is CASSWTGTGTYYEQYF. V is TRBV7-9 and J is TRBJ2-7, with 9 nucleotides matching TRBD1. The CDR3 extends over 16 amino acids. Germline V gives CDR1 SEHNR, CDR2 FQNEAQ (reference sequence). V shed 4 bases and J 3 bases; nucleotides not matched to a gene: 10.

The chain has TRBV28 and TRBJ1-6, with D tentatively TRBD1 (5 bases). The CDR3 is 15 amino acids. V dropped 5 bases and J dropped 10 bases, with 18 bases sitting between them. In germline, CDR1 is MDHEN, CDR2 SYDVKM. The CDR3 sequence: CASSLKTGAGSPLHF. The CDR3 coding sequence is TGTGCCAGCAGTCTTAAAACAGGCGCCGGATCACCCCTCCACTTT.

The J gene is TRBJ2-5, the V gene TRBV5-4, with TRBD2 matching over 9 bases. J gave up 2 bases and V 0 bases, and 2 bases lay outside the gene matches. Germline CDR1 is SGHNT and CDR2 is YYREEE (reference sequence). The CDR3 sequence is 15 residues long. The CDR3: CASSLGRGGQETQYF. The CDR3 DNA follows: TGTGCCAGCAGCTTGGGGCGGGGGGGACAAGAGACCCAGTACTTC.

This sequence joins TRBV7-8 and TRBJ1-4; 8 bases match TRBD1. The CDR3 consists of 16 residues. Germline-derived CDR1 and CDR2 are SGHVS and FQNEAQ. J was trimmed by 4 bases and V by 4 bases; bases with no gene match: 8. The CDR3 DNA reads TGTGCCAGCAGCTCCCTCCTGGACAGGGTTAATGAAAAACTGTTTTTT. Encoded protein: CASSSLLDRVNEKLFF.

CDR3: CASSLRRDEQFF. CDR3 bases: TGTGCCAGCAGCTTAAGGAGGGATGAGCAGTTCTTC. The chain is built from TRBV7-6 and TRBJ2-1; weak D call: TRBD2 (6 bases). CDR1 is SGHVS, CDR2 FNYEAQ, per germline. V lost 2 bases and J lost 8, with 7 bases in between. The CDR3 has 12 residues.

The chain is built from TRBV9 and TRBJ1-2; 7 positions agree with TRBD1. With V trimmed by 0 bases and J by 2 bases, 4 bases remained unmatched. CDR3 length: 15 amino acids. Germline CDR1 SGDLS, CDR2 YYNGEE. CDR3 DNA sequence: TGTGCCAGCAGCGTAGGATTGGGACAGAACTATGGCTACACCTTC. Encoded protein: CASSVGLGQNYGYTF.

The chain carries TRBV9 and TRBJ1-6; D not certain. The V end was cut by 1 base, the J end by 10 bases, with 6 bases between. Per the germline V gene, CDR1 is SGDLS and CDR2 is YYNGEE. The CDR3 is 12 residues long. The CDR3 here is CASSVSGSPLHF. The DNA of the CDR3 is TGTGCCAGCAGCGTATCTGGCTCACCCCTCCACTTT.

The chain carries TRBV6-6 and TRBJ1-4; D remains ambiguous. Germline CDR1 and CDR2: MNHNY and SVGAGI (reference sequence). The length of the CDR3 is 14 residues. Trimming pared 2 bases from V and 5 bases from J, leaving 9 bases between. Here the CDR3 reads CASSYPWQNEKLFF. CDR3 in DNA: TGTGCCAGCAGTTACCCGTGGCAGAATGAAAAACTGTTTTTT.

The chain carries TRBV10-3 and TRBJ2-1; TRBD2 matches 11 bases. The CDR3 has 15 amino acids. The junction had 3 bases not matched to a gene; V was cut back by 3 bases and J by 5 bases. CDR1 and CDR2 from the germline V gene are ENHRY and SYGVKD. The CDR3 region is CAISEPGLADNEQFF. DNA of the CDR3: TGTGCCATCAGTGAACCGGGACTAGCGGACAATGAGCAGTTCTTC.

This chain uses TRBV19 with TRBJ2-2; 8 bases match TRBD1. CDR1 is LNHDA and CDR2 is SQIVND in the germline V gene (reference sequence). The CDR3 spans 15 residues. Losses at the gene ends were 6 bases for V and 6 bases for J; bases not matched to a gene: 9. The CDR3 here is CASSVSGGASGELFF. CDR3 bases: TGTGCCAGTAGCGTCTCAGGGGGCGCCTCCGGGGAGCTGTTTTTT.

The rearrangement links TRBV9 to TRBJ2-5; 9 bases fit TRBD2. CDR1 and CDR2 from the germline V gene are SGDLS and YYNGEE. V dropped 0 bases and J dropped 5; count of bases not matched to a gene: 11. This CDR3 has 17 residues. In DNA, the CDR3 is TGTGCCAGCAGCGTAGACCTCCGCGGGGGGGCCCTGGAGACCCAGTACTTC. Residues: CASSVDLRGGALETQYF.

The rearrangement links TRBV30 to TRBJ1-2; the D is unclear. The CDR3 has 12 amino acids. Per germline, CDR1 GTSNPN and CDR2 SVGIG (reference sequence). V dropped 0 bases and J dropped 5 bases, with 7 bases sitting between them. CDR3 nucleotides: TGTGCCTGGAGTGTCGGAGAGTATGGCTACACCTTC. The encoded protein is CAWSVGEYGYTF.